The rows below give T cell receptor beta chains drawn from one sample of a study of vaccination effects on CD4 cells after COVID-19. What these receptors recognize is not known. The table came from immunoSEQ multiplex PCR; TCRdb's copy has only in-frame clones and leaves some out. The sample holds tens of thousands of clones; roughly 79% are singletons and the top ten take 0.95%. Sequenced here: CD4+ T cells from PBMCs cultured with HCoV-OC43 spike peptides, sampled after COVID-19 vaccination. These receptors all stem from a human donor who received a COVID-19 vaccine. Both conserved end residues are part of each CDR3. D genes are given only for firm matches. Expanded clones are given a class, and other clones once, few, many or no size at all.

>.|TRBJ2-1|TRBV2|.
CAGKILTEQFF
TGTGCCGGGAAGATATTGACTGAGCAGTTCTTC
>.|TRBJ1-5|TRBV5-1|.
CASSPDSNQPQHF
TGCGCCAGCAGCCCGGACAGCAATCAGCCCCAGCATTTT
>.|TRBJ2-2|TRBV19|.
CASSIGGSNTGELFF
TGTGCCAGTAGTATAGGGGGGTCGAACACCGGGGAGCTGTTTTTT
>.|TRBJ1-1|TRBV10-3|.
CAISGREVRDTEAFF
TGTGCCATCAGTGGCAGGGAGGTTAGGGACACTGAAGCTTTCTTT
>.|TRBJ1-2|TRBV6-5|.
CASSLITGGGYTF
TGTGCCAGCAGTCTCATAACAGGTGGTGGCTACACCTTC
>.|TRBJ1-2|TRBV6-1|.
CASSKEVVGQNYNYGYTF
TGTGCCAGCAGTAAAGAAGTGGTAGGACAGAATTATAACTATGGCTACACCTTC
>.|TRBJ1-2|TRBV19|.
CASSMIRDYGYTF
TGTGCCAGTAGTATGATCAGGGACTATGGCTACACCTTC
>.|TRBJ1-2|TRBV27|TRBD1
CASSLSKGTGVGYGYTF
TGTGCCAGCAGTTTATCCAAAGGGACAGGGGTTGGCTATGGCTACACCTTC
>.|TRBJ2-1|TRBV7-2|TRBD2
CASSSSGTRYNEQFF
TGTGCCAGCAGCTCGTCCGGGACTAGATACAATGAGCAGTTCTTC
>.|TRBJ2-2|TRBV11-2|.
CASSFTRNTGELFF
TGTGCCAGCAGCTTCACACGGAACACCGGGGAGCTGTTTTTT
>once|TRBJ1-3|TRBV5-8|.
CASSNGQGLGNTIYF
TGTGCCAGCAGCAACGGTCAAGGATTAGGAAACACCATATATTTT
>.|TRBJ1-2|TRBV30|.
CAWREQGSANYGYTF
TGTGCCTGGAGGGAACAGGGTTCCGCTAACTATGGCTACACCTTC
>.|TRBJ2-1|TRBV6-5|.
CASRIGASNEQFF
TGTGCCAGCAGGATCGGGGCATCCAATGAGCAGTTCTTC
>.|TRBJ1-2|TRBV6-2/TRBV6-3|.
CASSIRLYGYTF
TGTGCCAGCAGCATAAGACTTTATGGCTACACCTTC
>.|TRBJ1-2|TRBV24-1|TRBD1
CATSDTSGTGYGYTF
TGTGCCACCAGTGATACCTCCGGGACAGGTTATGGCTACACCTTC
>few|TRBJ2-2|TRBV3-1/TRBV3-2|.
CASSQQGYGELFF
TGTGCCAGCAGCCAACAGGGGTACGGGGAGCTGTTTTTT
>.|TRBJ1-2|TRBV19|TRBD1
CASSPRQGGGYTF
TGTGCCAGTAGTCCCCGACAGGGTGGCGGCTACACCTTC
>.|TRBJ2-3|TRBV5-1|TRBD1
CASSPGTGWGSDTQYF
TGCGCCAGCAGCCCCGGGACAGGGTGGGGATCAGATACGCAGTATTTT
>.|TRBJ2-2|TRBV24-1|.
CATVIKFVSETEEKKTVMTGELFF
TGTGCCACCGTTATAAAATTCGTGTCCGAGACTGAAGAAAAGAAGACAGTTATGACCGGGGAGCTGTTTTTT
>.|TRBJ1-2|TRBV6-2/TRBV6-3|.
CASSYSQGNYGYTF
TGTGCCAGCAGTTACTCGCAGGGGAACTATGGCTACACCTTC
>.|TRBJ2-4|TRBV6-5|.
CASSYSRRGENIQYF
TGTGCCAGCAGTTACTCGCGCAGGGGCGAGAACATTCAGTACTTC
>.|TRBJ2-2|TRBV27|.
CASSSPYTGELFF
TGTGCCAGCAGTTCGCCGTACACCGGGGAGCTGTTTTTT
>.|TRBJ1-1|TRBV18|.
CASSPGAGSMNTEAFF
TGTGCCAGCTCACCCGGGGCAGGGAGTATGAACACTGAAGCTTTCTTT
>.|TRBJ2-1|TRBV12-5|TRBD2
CASGTRASGGPYNEQFF
TGTGCTAGTGGGACCCGGGCTAGCGGGGGCCCCTACAATGAGCAGTTCTTC
>.|TRBJ1-1|TRBV28|TRBD1
CASNGQGTITEAFF
TGTGCCAGCAACGGACAGGGTACGATCACTGAAGCTTTCTTT
>.|TRBJ1-5|TRBV24-1|TRBD1
CATSDRADRAGQPQHF
TGTGCCACCAGTGATCGGGCCGACAGGGCCGGCCAGCCCCAGCATTTT
>.|TRBJ1-1|TRBV5-1|.
CASSWGWSNGEAFF
TGCGCCAGCAGCTGGGGGTGGTCCAACGGTGAAGCTTTCTTT
>.|TRBJ1-4|TRBV18|.
CASSPLDGLNEKLFF
TGTGCCAGCTCACCGTTGGACGGGCTAAATGAAAAACTGTTTTTT
>once|TRBJ2-1|TRBV3-1/TRBV3-2|.
CASSLRTSYNEQFF
TGTGCCAGCAGCCTGAGAACTAGTTACAATGAGCAGTTCTTC
>.|TRBJ2-1|TRBV9|TRBD2
CASSGGLAGGYEQFF
TGTGCCAGCAGCGGGGGACTAGCGGGGGGATATGAGCAGTTCTTC
>.|TRBJ2-5|TRBV7-2|.
CASSQGQGETQYF
TGTGCCAGCAGCCAGGGACAAGGAGAGACCCAGTACTTC
>.|TRBJ1-5|TRBV3-1/TRBV3-2|.
CASSQGERMGVTNQPQHF
TGTGCCAGCAGCCAAGGGGAAAGGATGGGGGTAACCAATCAGCCCCAGCATTTT
>.|TRBJ2-6|TRBV4-3|.
CASSQEGGSGANVLTF
TGCGCCAGCAGCCAAGAAGGCGGCTCTGGGGCCAACGTCCTGACTTTC
>.|TRBJ1-2|TRBV5-4|.
CASSLKGGNYGYTF
TGTGCCAGCAGCTTGAAAGGGGGGAACTATGGCTACACCTTC
>.|TRBJ1-2|TRBV5-1|.
CASSLVGADGYTF
TGCGCCAGCAGCTTGGTTGGTGCGGATGGCTACACCTTC
>.|TRBJ2-2|TRBV27|.
CASSSRGRNTGELFF
TGTGCCAGCAGTTCTCGGGGCCGGAACACCGGGGAGCTGTTTTTT
>few|TRBJ2-2|TRBV7-3|.
CASSGGTATGELFF
TGTGCCAGCAGCGGGGGGACAGCCACCGGGGAGCTGTTTTTT
>.|TRBJ1-2|TRBV10-3|.
CAISPDGGTGYTF
TGTGCCATCAGCCCTGACGGGGGGACTGGCTACACCTTC
>.|TRBJ1-1|TRBV12-3/TRBV12-4|.
CASRSSHTEAFF
TGTGCCAGCAGGAGTAGCCACACTGAAGCTTTCTTT
>.|TRBJ1-2|TRBV6-6|.
CASSRAIGANYGYTF
TGTGCCAGCAGTCGGGCCATCGGAGCTAACTATGGCTACACCTTC
>few|TRBJ1-6|TRBV18|.
CASSRNSHPTDSPLHF
TGTGCCAGCTCACGTAACAGCCATCCCACAGATTCACCCCTCCACTTT
>.|TRBJ1-4|TRBV7-6|.
CASSLGTPANEKLFF
TGTGCCAGCAGCTTAGGCACACCAGCTAATGAAAAACTGTTTTTT
>.|TRBJ1-4|TRBV14|.
CASSKGANEKLFF
TGTGCCAGCAGCAAGGGGGCTAATGAAAAACTGTTTTTT
>.|TRBJ1-2|TRBV5-1|.
CASSLAVSGRYGYTF
TGCGCCAGCAGCTTGGCCGTGTCAGGCCGCTACGGCTACACCTTC
>.|TRBJ2-5|TRBV18|TRBD1
CASSPRQGAQETQYF
TGTGCCAGCTCACCAAGACAGGGGGCCCAAGAGACCCAGTACTTC
>.|TRBJ2-5|TRBV19|TRBD2
CASSIDGGGAETQYF
TGTGCCAGTAGTATAGATGGCGGGGGGGCGGAGACCCAGTACTTC
>.|TRBJ1-3|TRBV3-1/TRBV3-2|TRBD1
CASSLGQGFRNTIYF
TGTGCCAGCAGCCTTGGACAGGGCTTCAGAAACACCATATATTTT
>.|TRBJ2-1|TRBV27|TRBD2
CASSPLRGVYNEQFF
TGTGCCAGCAGCCCCTTGCGGGGGGTATACAATGAGCAGTTCTTC
>few|TRBJ1-5|TRBV6-2/TRBV6-3|TRBD1
CASSLGQGLSQPQHF
TGTGCCAGCAGCTTGGGACAGGGGCTTAGCCAGCCCCAGCATTTT
>.|TRBJ1-4|TRBV28|TRBD1
CASRQGGTNEKLFF
TGTGCCAGCAGGCAGGGGGGAACTAATGAAAAACTGTTTTTT
>.|TRBJ2-1|TRBV14|TRBD1
CASSQPDRALNNEQFF
TGTGCCAGCAGCCAACCTGACAGGGCTTTGAACAATGAGCAGTTCTTC